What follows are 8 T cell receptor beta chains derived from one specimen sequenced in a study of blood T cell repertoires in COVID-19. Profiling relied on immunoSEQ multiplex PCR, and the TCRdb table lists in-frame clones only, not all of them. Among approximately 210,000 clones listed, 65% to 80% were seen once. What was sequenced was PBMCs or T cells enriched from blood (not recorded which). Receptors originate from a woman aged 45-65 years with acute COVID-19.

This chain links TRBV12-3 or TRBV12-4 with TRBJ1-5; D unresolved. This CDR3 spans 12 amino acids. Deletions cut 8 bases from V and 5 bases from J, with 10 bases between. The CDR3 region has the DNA TGTGCCAGCGGCCAGTCCTATCAGCCCCAGCATTTT. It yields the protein CASGQSYQPQHF.

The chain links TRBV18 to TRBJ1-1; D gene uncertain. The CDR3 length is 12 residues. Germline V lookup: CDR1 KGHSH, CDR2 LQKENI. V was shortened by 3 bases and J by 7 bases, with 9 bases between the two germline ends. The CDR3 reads CASSPGVDEAFF. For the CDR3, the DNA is TGTGCCAGCTCACCCGGGGTCGATGAAGCTTTCTTT. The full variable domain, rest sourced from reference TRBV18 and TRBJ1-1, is NAGVMQNPRHLVRRRGQEARLRCSPMKGHSHVYWYRQLPEEGLKFMVYLQKENIIDESGMPKERFSAEFPKEGPSILRIQQVVRGDSAAYFCASSPGVDEAFFGQGTRLTVV.

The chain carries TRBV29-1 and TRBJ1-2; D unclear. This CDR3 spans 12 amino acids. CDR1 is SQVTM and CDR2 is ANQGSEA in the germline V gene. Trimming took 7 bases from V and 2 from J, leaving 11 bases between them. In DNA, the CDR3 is TGCAGCGCCGAGCGCCAGAACTATGGCTACACCTTC. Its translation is CSAERQNYGYTF.

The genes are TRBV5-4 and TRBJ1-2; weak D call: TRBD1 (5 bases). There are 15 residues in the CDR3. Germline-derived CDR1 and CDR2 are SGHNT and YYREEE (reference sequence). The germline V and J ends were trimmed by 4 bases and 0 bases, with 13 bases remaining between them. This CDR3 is CASSGGTLANYGYTF. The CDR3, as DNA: TGTGCCAGCAGCGGGGGGACTTTAGCTAACTATGGCTACACCTTC.

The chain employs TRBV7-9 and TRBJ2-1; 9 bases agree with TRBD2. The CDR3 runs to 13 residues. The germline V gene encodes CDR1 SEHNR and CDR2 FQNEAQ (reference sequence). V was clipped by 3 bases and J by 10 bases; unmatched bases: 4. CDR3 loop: CASSFTSGGEQFF. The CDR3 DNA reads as TGTGCCAGCAGCTTTACGAGCGGGGGGGAGCAGTTCTTC.

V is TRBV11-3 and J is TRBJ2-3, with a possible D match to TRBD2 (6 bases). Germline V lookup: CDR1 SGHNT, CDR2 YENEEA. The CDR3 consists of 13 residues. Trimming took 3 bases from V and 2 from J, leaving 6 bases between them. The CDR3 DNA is TGTGCCAGCAGCTTGGACTACACAGATACGCAGTATTTT. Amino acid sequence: CASSLDYTDTQYF.

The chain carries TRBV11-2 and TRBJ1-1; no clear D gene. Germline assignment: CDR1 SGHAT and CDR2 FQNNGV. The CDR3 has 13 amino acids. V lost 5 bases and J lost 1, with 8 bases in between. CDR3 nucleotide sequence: TGTGCCAGCAGCCCCAGGCAGAACACTGAAGCTTTCTTT. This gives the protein CASSPRQNTEAFF.

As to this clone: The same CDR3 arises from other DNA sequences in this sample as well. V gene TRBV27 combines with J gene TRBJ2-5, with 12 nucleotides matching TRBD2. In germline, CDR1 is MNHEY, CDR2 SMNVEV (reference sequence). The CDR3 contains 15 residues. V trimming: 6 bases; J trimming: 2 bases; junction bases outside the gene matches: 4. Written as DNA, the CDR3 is TGTGCCAGCAGCCAACTAGCGGGGGGTCAAGAGACCCAGTACTTC. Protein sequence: CASSQLAGGQETQYF.